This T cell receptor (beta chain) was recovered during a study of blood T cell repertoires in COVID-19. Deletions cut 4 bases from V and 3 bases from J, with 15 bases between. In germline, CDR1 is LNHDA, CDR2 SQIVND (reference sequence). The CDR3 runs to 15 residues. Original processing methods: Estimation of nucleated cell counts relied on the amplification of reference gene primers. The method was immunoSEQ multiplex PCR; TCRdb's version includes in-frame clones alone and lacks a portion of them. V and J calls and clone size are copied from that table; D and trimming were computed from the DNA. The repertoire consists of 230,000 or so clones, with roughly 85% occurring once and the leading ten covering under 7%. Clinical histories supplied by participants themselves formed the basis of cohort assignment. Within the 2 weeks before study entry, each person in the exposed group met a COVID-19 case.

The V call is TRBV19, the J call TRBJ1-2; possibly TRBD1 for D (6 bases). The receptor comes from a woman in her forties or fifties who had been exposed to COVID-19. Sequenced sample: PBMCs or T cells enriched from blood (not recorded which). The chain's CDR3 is CASSRGSGHDYGYTF. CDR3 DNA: TGTGCCAGTAGTAGGGGGTCGGGACATGACTATGGCTACACCTTC.